These T cell receptor beta chains were read from a single sample in a study of T cells in Graves' hyperthyroidism and ophthalmopathy. TCRdb redid the calling of the multiplex PCR reads with MiXCR, one entry per CDR3 protein. The repertoire holds around 520,000 distinct CDR3 sequences, with 14% as singletons. The sample comprised blood. The receptors originated from a middle-aged woman with Graves' hyperthyroidism. CDR3s include the opening cysteine and the closing phenylalanine or tryptophan. Fields, in order: CDR3 length, clone size, V gene, D gene, J gene, CDR3 DNA, CDR3 protein. D genes are given only for firm matches. Not every row has a clone size; where given, it reads once, few, many or a size class.

cdr3_length: 15; clone_size: many; v_call: TRBV2; d_call: TRBD1; j_call: TRBJ1-1; cdr3_nt: TGTGCCAGCGCGAACGCCGACAGGGTGGGGGCTGAAGCTTTCTTT; cdr3_aa: CASANADRVGAEAFF
cdr3_length: 15; clone_size: many; v_call: TRBV10-3; d_call: TRBD1; j_call: TRBJ2-3; cdr3_nt: TGTGCCATCAGTGAGTCGGCAGGGGGTTCGGATACGCAGTATTTT; cdr3_aa: CAISESAGGSDTQYF
cdr3_length: 15; clone_size: many; v_call: TRBV3-1; d_call: .; j_call: TRBJ2-1; cdr3_nt: TGTGCCAGCAGCCAGGGAAGGCTCCTAGGCAATGAGCAGTTCTTC; cdr3_aa: CASSQGRLLGNEQFF
cdr3_length: 14; clone_size: many; v_call: TRBV19; d_call: .; j_call: TRBJ1-5; cdr3_nt: TGTGCCAGTAGTATGGAAAGGGGAGGGCAGCCCCAGCATTTT; cdr3_aa: CASSMERGGQPQHF
cdr3_length: 15; clone_size: many; v_call: TRBV20-1; d_call: TRBD2; j_call: TRBJ2-7; cdr3_nt: TGCAGTGCTACAGGTCCGGGACTAGCGGGATTCGAGCAGTACTTC; cdr3_aa: CSATGPGLAGFEQYF
cdr3_length: 16; clone_size: .; v_call: TRBV5-6; d_call: .; j_call: TRBJ1-2; cdr3_nt: TGTGCCAGCAGCTTGGCCGTTACCGAAACTAACTATGGCTACACCTTC; cdr3_aa: CASSLAVTETNYGYTF
cdr3_length: 14; clone_size: many; v_call: TRBV20-1; d_call: TRBD2; j_call: TRBJ2-7; cdr3_nt: TGCAGTGCTAGTCCCGGGAGGGCTCACTACGAGCAGTACTTC; cdr3_aa: CSASPGRAHYEQYF
cdr3_length: 13; clone_size: many; v_call: TRBV10-1; d_call: .; j_call: TRBJ1-1; cdr3_nt: TGCGCCAGCAGTGAGTCCCCGGACACTGAAGCTTTCTTT; cdr3_aa: CASSESPDTEAFF
cdr3_length: 14; clone_size: few; v_call: TRBV19; d_call: .; j_call: TRBJ2-1; cdr3_nt: TGTGCCAGTAGTACCCCGGGACGACACAATGAGCAGTTCTTC; cdr3_aa: CASSTPGRHNEQFF
cdr3_length: 15; clone_size: many; v_call: TRBV20-1; d_call: TRBD1; j_call: TRBJ1-1; cdr3_nt: TGCGGAACAGTCCCATTTAGACAGGGAGCCACTGAAGCTTTCTTT; cdr3_aa: CGTVPFRQGATEAFF
cdr3_length: 18; clone_size: .; v_call: TRBV10-2; d_call: .; j_call: TRBJ2-1; cdr3_nt: TGCGCCAGCAGTGAGTCGACTGTAGAAGCACCTCGGTACAATGAGCAGTTCTTC; cdr3_aa: CASSESTVEAPRYNEQFF
cdr3_length: 14; clone_size: .; v_call: TRBV19; d_call: .; j_call: TRBJ2-7; cdr3_nt: TGTGCCAGTTCCTCCCACCGGACGGCCCAGGAGCAGTACTTC; cdr3_aa: CASSSHRTAQEQYF